This T cell receptor (beta chain) was sequenced during a study of T cell responses to AZD1222 COVID-19 vaccine. Study-level points and caveats: Regions left unmutated in variants are reportedly the target of nearly half of spike-specific TCRs. The study sampled repertoires only after the peak T cell response.

Measured with immunoSEQ multiplex PCR; TCRdb has only the in-frame clones, and not every one. The data contain 130,000 or so clones, 70% to 90% of them singletons. V gave up 3 bases and J gave up 4 bases; unmatched junction bases: 3. The CDR3 length is 15 residues. CDR1 is KGHSH and CDR2 is LQKENI in the germline V gene. About this clone itself: Its antigen is not known.

Material: peripheral blood, obtained 28 days after the second dose of the MenACWY control vaccine. This receptor was obtained from an adult who received the MenACWY meningococcal vaccine as a control. This sequence joins TRBV18 and TRBJ1-2; 12 bases align to TRBD1. The CDR3 DNA sequence: TGTGCCAGCTCACCTGGGACAGGGGGCAGCTATGGCTACACCTTC. As protein: CASSPGTGGSYGYTF. Filled out from reference TRBV18 and TRBJ1-2, the complete variable domain reads NAGVMQNPRHLVRRRGQEARLRCSPMKGHSHVYWYRQLPEEGLKFMVYLQKENIIDESGMPKERFSAEFPKEGPSILRIQQVVRGDSAAYFCASSPGTGGSYGYTFGSGTRLTVV.